The 10 T cell receptor beta chains below come from one sample, sequenced in a study of blood T cell repertoires in COVID-19. Sequencing was performed with immunoSEQ multiplex PCR; in TCRdb, only in-frame clones are kept and a portion is missing. This table has 15,000 to 20,000 clones, more than 85% appearing once. The material sequenced was peripheral blood. The source of these receptors is a man between 65 and 85 years old with acute or convalescent COVID-19.

V gene TRBV2 combines with J gene TRBJ1-4; D might be TRBD1 (6 bases). This CDR3 is built from 14 residues. Germline CDR1 and CDR2: SNHLY and FYNNEI. Trimming took off 8 bases at V and 5 bases at J, with 15 bases between the two ends. CDR3 nucleotides: TGTGCCAGCGTGGCCGGGACAAGGAATGAAAAACTGTTTTTT. Translation: CASVAGTRNEKLFF. Filled out from reference TRBV2 and TRBJ1-4, the complete variable domain reads EPEVTQTPSHQVTQMGQEVILRCVPISNHLYFYWYRQILGQKVEFLVSFYNNEISEKSEIFDDQFSVERPDGSNFTLKIRSTKLEDSAMYFCASVAGTRNEKLFFGSGTQLSVL.

V and J are TRBV11-2 and TRBJ1-2; possible D gene TRBD1, 5 bases. Germline CDR1 SGHAT, CDR2 FQNNGV. The CDR3 spans 14 residues. The V end lost 4 bases, the J end lost 7 bases, and 16 bases lay between the germline ends. The CDR3 loop reads CASSYGSGRGGYTF. CDR3 sequence (DNA): TGTGCCAGCAGCTATGGCTCAGGGCGGGGTGGCTACACCTTC.

The chain uses TRBV19 and TRBJ2-1; 8 bases align to TRBD2. V lost 11 bases, J lost 10 bases, and 22 bases stayed unmatched. This CDR3 has 16 amino acids. Germline lookup yields CDR1 LNHDA and CDR2 SQIVND (reference sequence). The CDR3 bases are TGTGCCTCCGATGGGGGGAGAGCGGGAGACTTAGGGGAGCAGTTCTTC. Translated: CASDGGRAGDLGEQFF.

This clone was observed a single time. The CDR3 region has the DNA TGTGCCAGCAGCACTCGGACAGTTAACACTGAAGCTTTCTTT. Amino acids: CASSTRTVNTEAFF. The chain carries TRBV7-9 and TRBJ1-1; a possible D gene is TRBD1 (6 bases). Per the germline V gene, CDR1 is SEHNR and CDR2 is FQNEAQ (reference sequence). Trimming cost V 5 bases and J 2 bases, with 12 bases left between them. This CDR3 comprises 14 residues.

The chain joins TRBV24-1 to TRBJ2-3; possible D gene TRBD2, 6 bases. CDR1 and CDR2 (germline): KGHDR, SFDVKD. The V and J ends lost 5 bases and 6 bases respectively, with 11 bases between them. The CDR3 is made up of 13 amino acids. CDR3 DNA: TGTGCCACCAGTGTCGGGAGTGACGATACGCAGTATTTT. Its translation: CATSVGSDDTQYF.

The gene calls are TRBV19 and TRBJ2-7; the match to TRBD2 covers 7 bases. The V segment lost 6 bases and the J segment 4 bases; nucleotides outside the gene matches: 9. CDR1 LNHDA and CDR2 SQIVND come from the germline V gene (reference sequence). CDR3 length: 14 amino acids. The CDR3 reads CASSAQRDRYEQYF. The DNA for the CDR3 is TGTGCCAGTAGCGCCCAGCGGGATAGATACGAGCAGTACTTC.

The chain uses TRBV29-1 and TRBJ2-5; 8 bases line up with TRBD1. V was clipped by 7 bases and J by 4 bases; unmatched bases: 11. The CDR3 is 14 amino acids. Per the germline V gene, CDR1 is SQVTM and CDR2 is ANQGSEA. The CDR3 reads CSGDDRGGGETQYF. CDR3 nucleotides: TGCAGCGGCGACGACAGGGGTGGGGGAGAGACCCAGTACTTC.

The chain uses TRBV27 and TRBJ1-1, with 7 nucleotides matching TRBD1. The CDR3 length is 14 residues. The J segment lost 5 bases and the V segment lost 3 bases, leaving 6 bases of the junction unmatched. Germline CDR1 is MNHEY and CDR2 is SMNVEV (reference sequence). The CDR3 spells CASSFTGAGTEAFF. Written as DNA, the CDR3 is TGTGCCAGCAGTTTCACAGGGGCTGGGACTGAAGCTTTCTTT.

The chain links TRBV19 to TRBJ2-2; D might be TRBD2 (5 bases). V was shortened by 3 bases and J by 13 bases, with 12 bases between the two germline ends. The CDR3 sequence is 12 residues long. Germline loops: CDR1 LNHDA, CDR2 SQIVND (reference sequence). The CDR3 reads CASSIGGLMLFF. In DNA, the CDR3 is TGTGCCAGTAGTATCGGAGGTCTGATGCTGTTTTTT.

This clone was seen only a few times. The rearrangement links TRBV6-6 to TRBJ1-5, with D unclear. CDR1 is MNHNY, CDR2 SVGAGI, per germline (reference sequence). This CDR3 is 12 amino acids long. Trimming removed 8 bases at V and 4 bases at J, with 9 bases between. The CDR3 spells CASEEMNQPQHF. As DNA, the CDR3 is TGTGCCAGCGAGGAAATGAATCAGCCCCAGCATTTT.